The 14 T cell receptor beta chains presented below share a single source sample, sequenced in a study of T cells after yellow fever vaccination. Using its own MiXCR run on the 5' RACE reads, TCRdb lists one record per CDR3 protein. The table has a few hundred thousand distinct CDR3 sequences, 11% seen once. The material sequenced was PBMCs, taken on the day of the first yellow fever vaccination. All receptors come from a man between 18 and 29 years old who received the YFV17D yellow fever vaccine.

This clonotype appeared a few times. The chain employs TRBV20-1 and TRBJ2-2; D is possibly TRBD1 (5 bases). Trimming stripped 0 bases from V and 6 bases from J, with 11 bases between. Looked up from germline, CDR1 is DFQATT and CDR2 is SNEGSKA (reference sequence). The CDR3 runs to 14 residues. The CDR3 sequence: CSARDPLGPGELFF. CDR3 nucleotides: TGCAGTGCTAGAGATCCCCTGGGGCCCGGGGAGCTGTTTTTT.

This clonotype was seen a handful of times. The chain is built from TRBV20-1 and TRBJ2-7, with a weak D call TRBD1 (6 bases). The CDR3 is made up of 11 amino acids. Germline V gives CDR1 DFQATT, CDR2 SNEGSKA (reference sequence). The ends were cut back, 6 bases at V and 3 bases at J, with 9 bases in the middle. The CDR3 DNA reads TGCAGTGCCAGGGGACGCTACGAGCAGTACTTC. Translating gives CSARGRYEQYF.

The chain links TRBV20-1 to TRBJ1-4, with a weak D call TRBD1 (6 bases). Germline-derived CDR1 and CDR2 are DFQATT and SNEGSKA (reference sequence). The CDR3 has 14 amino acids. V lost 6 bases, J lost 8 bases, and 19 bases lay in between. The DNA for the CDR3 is TGCAGTGCGGCTGACAGGAGTGGGAACGAAAAACTGTTTTTT. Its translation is CSAADRSGNEKLFF.

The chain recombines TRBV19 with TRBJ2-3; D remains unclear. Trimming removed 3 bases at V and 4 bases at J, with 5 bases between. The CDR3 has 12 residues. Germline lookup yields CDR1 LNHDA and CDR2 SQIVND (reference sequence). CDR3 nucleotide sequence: TGTGCCAGTAGTATTGGGCCAGATACGCAGTATTTT. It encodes CASSIGPDTQYF.

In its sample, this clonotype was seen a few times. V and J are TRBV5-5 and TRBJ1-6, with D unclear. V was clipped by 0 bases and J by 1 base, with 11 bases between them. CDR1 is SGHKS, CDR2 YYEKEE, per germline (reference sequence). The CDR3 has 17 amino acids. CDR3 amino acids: CASSLAFRRSYNSPLHF. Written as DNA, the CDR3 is TGTGCCAGCAGCTTGGCCTTTAGGAGATCCTATAATTCACCCCTCCACTTT.

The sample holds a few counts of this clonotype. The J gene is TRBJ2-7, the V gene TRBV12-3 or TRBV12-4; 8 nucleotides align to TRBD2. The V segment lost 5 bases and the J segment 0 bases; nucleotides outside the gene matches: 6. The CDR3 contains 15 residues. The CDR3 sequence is CASSIPLAASYEQYF. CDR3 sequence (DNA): TGTGCCAGCAGTATTCCACTAGCGGCCTCCTACGAGCAGTACTTC.

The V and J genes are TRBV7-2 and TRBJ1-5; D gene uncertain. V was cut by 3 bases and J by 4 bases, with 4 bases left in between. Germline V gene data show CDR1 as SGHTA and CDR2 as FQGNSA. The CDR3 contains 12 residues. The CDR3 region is CASSFHNQPQHF. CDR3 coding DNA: TGTGCCAGCAGCTTCCATAATCAGCCCCAGCATTTT.

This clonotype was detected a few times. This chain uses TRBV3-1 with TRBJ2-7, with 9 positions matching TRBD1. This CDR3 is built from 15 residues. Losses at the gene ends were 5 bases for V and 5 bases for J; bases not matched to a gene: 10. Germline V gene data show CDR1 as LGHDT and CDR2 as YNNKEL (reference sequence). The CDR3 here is CASSYQGQGTHEQYF. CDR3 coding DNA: TGTGCCAGCAGCTATCAGGGACAGGGAACCCACGAGCAGTACTTC.

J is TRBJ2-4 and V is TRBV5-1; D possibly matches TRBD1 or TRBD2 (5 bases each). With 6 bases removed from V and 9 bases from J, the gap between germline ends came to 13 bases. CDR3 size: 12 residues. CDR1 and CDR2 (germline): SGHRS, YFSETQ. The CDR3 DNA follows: TGCGCCAGCAAGAGAGGGGAAGGCATTCAGTACTTC. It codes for CASKRGEGIQYF.

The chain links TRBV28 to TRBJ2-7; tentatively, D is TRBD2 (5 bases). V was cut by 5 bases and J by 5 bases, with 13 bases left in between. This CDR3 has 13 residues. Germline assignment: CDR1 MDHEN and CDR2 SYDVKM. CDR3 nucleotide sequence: TGTGCCAGCAGTCCGAATAGCGTTAACGAGCAGTACGTC. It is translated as CASSPNSVNEQYV.

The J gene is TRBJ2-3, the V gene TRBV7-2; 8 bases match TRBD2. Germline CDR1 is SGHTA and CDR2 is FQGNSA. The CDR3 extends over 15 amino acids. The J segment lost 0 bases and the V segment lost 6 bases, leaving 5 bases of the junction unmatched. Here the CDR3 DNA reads TGTGCCAGCAGTCCCCGACTAGCGAGCACAGATACGCAGTATTTT. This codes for CASSPRLASTDTQYF.

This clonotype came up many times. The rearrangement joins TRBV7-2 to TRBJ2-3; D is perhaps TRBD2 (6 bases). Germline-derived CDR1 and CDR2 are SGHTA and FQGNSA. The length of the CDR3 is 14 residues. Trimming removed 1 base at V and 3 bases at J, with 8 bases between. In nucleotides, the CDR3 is TGTGCCAGCAGCTTAGTCGGGGGAACAGATACGCAGTATTTT. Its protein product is CASSLVGGTDTQYF.

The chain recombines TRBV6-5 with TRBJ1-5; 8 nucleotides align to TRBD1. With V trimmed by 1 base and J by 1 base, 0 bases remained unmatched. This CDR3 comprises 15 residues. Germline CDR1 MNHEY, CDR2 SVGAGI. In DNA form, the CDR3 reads TGTGCCAGCAGTTACTGGGACAGGAGCAATCAGCCCCAGCATTTT. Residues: CASSYWDRSNQPQHF.

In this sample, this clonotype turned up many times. For the CDR3, the DNA is TGCGCCAGCAGCTTGGCCGGGACAGGGGCAATCTCGAACACCGGGGAGCTGTTTTTT. Amino acids: CASSLAGTGAISNTGELFF. J is TRBJ2-2 and V is TRBV5-1; 10 bases align to TRBD1. The germline CDR1 and CDR2 sequences are SGHRS and YFSETQ. The ends lost 0 bases at V and 0 bases at J; junction bases unmatched: 8. The CDR3 sequence is 19 residues long.